This T cell receptor (beta chain) was captured by sequencing in a study of blood T cell repertoires in COVID-19. Across the study: There were acute and convalescent COVID-19 samples, and they came from the United States, Italy and Spain. Sources were T cells, B-cell-depleted T cells, or PBMCs; the material itself was cDNA or gDNA.

The ends lost 0 bases at V and 5 bases at J; junction bases unmatched: 5. The CDR3 spans 15 residues. Germline V gene lookup returns CDR1 SGHRS and CDR2 YFSETQ. The data were produced by immunoSEQ multiplex PCR, yet TCRdb's version contains in-frame clones alone and is incomplete. The data hold 90,000 to 120,000 clones, with 90% to 95% observed a single time. Sequenced input: peripheral blood. The chain joins TRBV5-1 to TRBJ2-5; 9 bases align to TRBD2. This receptor was taken from a human donor in a cohort sampled during active COVID-19. CDR3 sequence reads: CASSLARAGGETQYF. The CDR3 DNA sequence: TGCGCCAGCAGCTTGGCTAGGGCGGGGGGGGAGACCCAGTACTTC.